This TCR beta chain was captured in a study of radiation and T cells in renal cell carcinoma. Germline V gene data show CDR1 as SQVTM and CDR2 as ANQGSEA. The CDR3 runs to 13 residues. V was clipped by 3 bases and J by 10 bases; unmatched bases: 5. Profiling relied on immunoSEQ multiplex PCR, and the TCRdb table lists in-frame clones only, not all of them. Of around 170,000 clones listed, about 87% are singletons. Time point given: blood 4 weeks post-SBRT, at nephrectomy. Regarding treatment: 15 Gy SBRT to primary tumor, nephrectomy 4 weeks later. Serial blood draws occurred at baseline and 2 and 4 weeks post-SBRT.

The material sequenced was blood, taken from a patient whose treatment included radiotherapy and nephrectomy. This sequence was found in a woman aged 45 to 65 with renal cell carcinoma. The V and J genes are TRBV29-1 and TRBJ1-4, with TRBD1 matching over 10 bases. CDR3 DNA: TGCAGCGTTGAGGGACAGGGGATCGGAAAACTGTTTTTT. Its translation: CSVEGQGIGKLFF.